These 19 T cell receptor beta chains came from one sample sequenced in a study of blood T cell repertoires in COVID-19. Sequencing was performed with immunoSEQ multiplex PCR; in TCRdb, only in-frame clones are kept and a portion is missing. The sample includes roughly 200,000 clones, more than 80% of them seen just once. Specimen: peripheral blood. These receptors were obtained from an older woman with acute or convalescent COVID-19.

The chain has TRBV14 and TRBJ2-1; TRBD2 aligns across 15 bases. The length of the CDR3 is 17 residues. The ends lost 4 bases at V and 4 bases at J; junction bases unmatched: 5. CDR1 is SGHDN and CDR2 is FVKESK in the germline V gene. This CDR3 is CASSRRTSGRGYNEQFF. DNA for the CDR3: TGTGCCAGCAGCCGGCGGACTAGCGGGAGGGGGTACAATGAGCAGTTCTTC.

This clone has only one observation. This sequence joins TRBV24-1 and TRBJ1-2, with TRBD1 matching 10 bases. CDR1 is KGHDR and CDR2 is SFDVKD in the germline V gene. The J segment lost 6 bases and the V segment lost 4 bases, leaving 4 bases of the junction unmatched. The CDR3 totals 14 residues. The CDR3 reads CATSDPGTGDGYTF. Here the CDR3 DNA reads TGTGCCACCAGTGACCCCGGGACAGGGGATGGCTACACCTTC.

This chain uses TRBV5-1 with TRBJ1-4; 8 bases agree with TRBD1. Germline CDR1 is SGHRS and CDR2 is YFSETQ. J lost 5 bases, V lost 0 bases, and 0 bases had no gene match. The CDR3 spans 14 residues. The CDR3 loop reads CASSLGQGNEKLFF. The CDR3 nucleotides are TGCGCCAGCAGCTTGGGACAGGGGAATGAAAAACTGTTTTTT.

The V call is TRBV5-1, the J call TRBJ2-2, with 7 bases fitting TRBD1. The CDR3 length is 15 residues. Germline loops: CDR1 SGHRS, CDR2 YFSETQ. The J segment lost 1 base and the V segment lost 4 bases, leaving 4 bases of the junction unmatched. CDR3 nucleotide sequence: TGCGCCAGCAGCGGGGACAGCCAGAACACCGGGGAGCTGTTTTTT. Protein product: CASSGDSQNTGELFF.

In DNA form, the CDR3 reads TGTGCCAGCAGTTTGGGGACAGGGACCGGGGAGCTGTTTTTT. Translated, it gives CASSLGTGTGELFF. The chain has TRBV27 and TRBJ2-2; 9 nucleotides line up with TRBD1. This CDR3 has 14 amino acids. Germline-derived CDR1 and CDR2 are MNHEY and SMNVEV (reference sequence). Trimming took 3 bases from V and 5 from J; bases not matched to a gene: 1.

The V and J genes are TRBV19 and TRBJ2-3; 8 bases agree with TRBD1. Germline V gene lookup returns CDR1 LNHDA and CDR2 SQIVND (reference sequence). V gave up 7 bases and J gave up 4 bases; unmatched junction bases: 4. This CDR3 is 13 amino acids long. CDR3 in DNA: TGTGCCAGTACACCAGGGGGCGCAGATACGCAGTATTTT. This encodes CASTPGGADTQYF.

V gene TRBV2 combines with J gene TRBJ2-7; 8 bases are shared with TRBD1. The CDR3 sequence is 13 residues long. The germline gives CDR1 SNHLY, CDR2 FYNNEI. With 7 bases clipped from V and 5 bases from J, the junction kept 7 bases outside the gene matches. As DNA, the CDR3 is TGTGCCAGCACTCGGACAGGGATGGACGAGCAGTACGTC. It is translated as CASTRTGMDEQYV.

CDR3 region: CASSPLGLAGGPQFSYNEQFF. The CDR3 nucleotides are TGTGCCAGCTCACCTTTGGGACTAGCGGGAGGGCCACAGTTTTCCTACAATGAGCAGTTCTTC. The chain has TRBV18 and TRBJ2-1; 16 bases fit TRBD2. The J segment lost 1 base and the V segment lost 3 bases, leaving 12 bases of the junction unmatched. The CDR3 spans 21 residues. The germline V gene has CDR1 KGHSH and CDR2 LQKENI. Using reference TRBV18 and TRBJ2-1 for the parts outside the CDR3, the full variable domain is NAGVMQNPRHLVRRRGQEARLRCSPMKGHSHVYWYRQLPEEGLKFMVYLQKENIIDESGMPKERFSAEFPKEGPSILRIQQVVRGDSAAYFCASSPLGLAGGPQFSYNEQFFGPGTRLTVL.

A few counts support this clone. This chain links TRBV2 with TRBJ2-5; 7 positions agree with TRBD1. Germline V lookup: CDR1 SNHLY, CDR2 FYNNEI. The length of the CDR3 is 14 residues. V shed 2 bases, J shed 1 base, and the junction held 1 base outside the gene matches. CDR3 region: CASSETGAQETQYF. The CDR3 DNA reads as TGTGCCAGCAGTGAAACAGGGGCCCAAGAGACCCAGTACTTC.

This chain links TRBV4-2 with TRBJ2-3; 14 nucleotides align to TRBD2. The CDR3 loop spans 20 amino acids. The V segment lost 0 bases and the J segment 4 bases; nucleotides outside the gene matches: 12. Germline CDR1 LGHNA, CDR2 YNFKEQ. Written as DNA, the CDR3 is TGTGCCAGCAGCCAAGATGTGGGGACTAGCGGGAGCTTAGGGGCAGATACGCAGTATTTT. Translated, it gives CASSQDVGTSGSLGADTQYF.

This chain links TRBV7-9 with TRBJ2-1, with 9 bases aligning to TRBD2. Trimming took 5 bases from V and 3 from J; bases not matched to a gene: 5. The length of the CDR3 is 15 residues. Germline loops: CDR1 SEHNR, CDR2 FQNEAQ (reference sequence). CDR3 sequence: CASSGYSGSYNEQFF. The CDR3 region has the DNA TGTGCCAGCAGCGGATATAGCGGGAGCTACAATGAGCAGTTCTTC.

In this sample, this clone turned up a few times. The chain carries TRBV27 and TRBJ1-6; 9 bases match TRBD1. With 8 bases clipped from V and 7 bases from J, the junction kept 15 bases outside the gene matches. CDR1 is MNHEY and CDR2 is SMNVEV in the germline V gene (reference sequence). The CDR3 contains 17 residues. CDR3 nucleotide sequence: TGTGCCAGCCTGGACAGGGGCCCACGTTTTCCCAATTCACCCCTCCACTTT. It translates to CASLDRGPRFPNSPLHF.

The chain has TRBV7-6 and TRBJ2-7; perhaps TRBD2 as D (5 bases). From germline, CDR1 is SGHVS and CDR2 FNYEAQ. With 1 base removed from V and 7 bases from J, the gap between germline ends came to 17 bases. The length of the CDR3 is 15 residues. This chain's CDR3 is CASSLVPEGSREQYF. In DNA, the CDR3 is TGTGCCAGCAGCTTAGTTCCTGAAGGGAGTAGGGAGCAGTACTTC.

DNA for the CDR3: TGTGCCAGCAGCCGAGTACAGGGAGCTGAAGCTTTCTTT. This translates into CASSRVQGAEAFF. This chain links TRBV11-1 with TRBJ1-1, with a tentative D call TRBD1 (6 bases). Trimming removed 5 bases at V and 6 bases at J, with 13 bases between. CDR1 SGHAT and CDR2 FQDESV come from the germline V gene (reference sequence). The CDR3 consists of 13 residues.

The chain joins TRBV3-1 (or the pseudogene TRBV3-2) to TRBJ2-1; 9 nucleotides agree with TRBD2. The germline CDR1 and CDR2 sequences are LGHDT and YNNKEL (reference sequence). V shed 0 bases and J 8 bases; nucleotides not matched to a gene: 5. This CDR3 region has 15 residues. The CDR3 sequence: CASSQEVGTSYEQFF. CDR3 DNA sequence: TGTGCCAGCAGCCAAGAGGTTGGGACTAGCTATGAGCAGTTCTTC.

The chain uses TRBV6-1 and TRBJ1-5; TRBD1 might be the D (5 bases). Germline CDR1 and CDR2: MNHNS and SASEGT. The CDR3 has 16 residues. V shed 1 base and J shed 2 bases, with 12 bases lying between them. The CDR3 DNA follows: TGTGCCAGCAGTGAAGTAAGGGGAATAGGCAATCAGCCCCAGCATTTT. Translated, it gives CASSEVRGIGNQPQHF.

The chain links TRBV7-9 to TRBJ2-6; perhaps TRBD2 as D (5 bases). The length of the CDR3 is 16 residues. The V gene's germline CDR1 is SEHNR and CDR2 FQNEAQ (reference sequence). V dropped 1 base and J dropped 5 bases, with 12 bases sitting between them. CDR3 region: CASSLGSGGWANVLTF. DNA of the CDR3: TGTGCCAGCAGCTTAGGGAGCGGAGGCTGGGCCAACGTCCTGACTTTC.

The chain recombines TRBV28 with TRBJ1-1; the match to TRBD1 covers 8 bases. CDR1 is MDHEN and CDR2 is SYDVKM in the germline V gene. Losses at the gene ends were 6 bases for V and 5 bases for J; bases not matched to a gene: 5. This CDR3 is built from 13 residues. The CDR3 here is CASRTGGGTEAFF. Written as DNA, the CDR3 is TGTGCCAGCAGAACAGGGGGTGGGACTGAAGCTTTCTTT. The variable domain in full, with the rest retrieved from reference TRBV28 and TRBJ1-1, is DVKVTQSSRYLVKRTGEKVFLECVQDMDHENMFWYRQDPGLGLRLIYFSYDVKMKEKGDIPEGYSVSREKKERFSLILESASTNQTSMYLCASRTGGGTEAFFGQGTRLTVV.

The genes are TRBV29-1 and TRBJ1-2; TRBD1 aligns across 7 bases. Germline CDR1 and CDR2: SQVTM and ANQGSEA. J gave up 2 bases and V 5 bases, and 5 bases lay outside the gene matches. The CDR3 totals 13 residues. The CDR3 loop reads CSVRRDSNYGYTF. The CDR3 coding sequence is TGCAGCGTTCGCCGGGACAGCAACTATGGCTACACCTTC. Looking up the rest from reference TRBV29-1 and TRBJ1-2 gives the full variable domain: SAVISQKPSRDICQRGTSLTIQCQVDSQVTMMFWYRQQPGQSLTLIATANQGSEATYESGFVIDKFPISRPNLTFSTLTVSNMSPEDSSIYLCSVRRDSNYGYTFGSGTRLTVV.